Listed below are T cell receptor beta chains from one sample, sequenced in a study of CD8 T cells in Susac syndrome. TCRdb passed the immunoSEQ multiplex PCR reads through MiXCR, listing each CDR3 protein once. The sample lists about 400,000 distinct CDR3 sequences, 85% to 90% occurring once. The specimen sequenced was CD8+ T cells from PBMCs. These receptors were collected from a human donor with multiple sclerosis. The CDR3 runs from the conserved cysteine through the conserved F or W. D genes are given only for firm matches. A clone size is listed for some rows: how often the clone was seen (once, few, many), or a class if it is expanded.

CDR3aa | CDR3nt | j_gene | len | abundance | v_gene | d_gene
CASGVAGAGSNNEQFF | TGTGCTAGTGGTGTGGCAGGAGCGGGATCAAACAATGAGCAGTTCTTC | TRBJ2-1 | 16 | once | TRBV12-5 | TRBD2
CASSQDWVTRETQYF | TGCGCCAGCAGCCAAGATTGGGTCACCAGGGAGACCCAGTACTTC | TRBJ2-5 | 15 | . | TRBV4-1 | .
CASSFGQGTNTEAFF | TGCGCCAGCAGCTTTGGACAGGGGACTAACACTGAAGCTTTCTTT | TRBJ1-1 | 15 | . | TRBV5-1 | TRBD1
CASSSEGWNQPQHF | TGTGCCAGCAGCTCCGAGGGGTGGAATCAGCCCCAGCATTTT | TRBJ1-5 | 14 | . | TRBV7-9 | .
CASSYSEGKPEAFF | TGTGCCAGCAGTTACTCGGAGGGGAAACCTGAAGCTTTCTTT | TRBJ1-1 | 14 | few | TRBV6-5 | .
CASSPDRGPNAGELFF | TGTGCCAGCAGCCCTGACAGGGGCCCTAACGCCGGGGAGCTGTTTTTT | TRBJ2-2 | 16 | . | TRBV5-4 | TRBD1
CASSQEGGLSSYNSPLHF | TGTGCCAGCAGCCAAGAAGGCGGACTTAGCTCCTATAATTCACCCCTCCACTTT | TRBJ1-6 | 18 | . | TRBV14 | .
CASSPPPLSTGETQYF | TGTGCCAGCTCACCACCGCCCTTATCCACGGGGGAGACCCAGTACTTC | TRBJ2-5 | 16 | . | TRBV18 | .
CASSLSSYTGELFF | TGTGCCAGCAGCTTGTCCTCATACACCGGGGAGCTGTTTTTT | TRBJ2-2 | 14 | . | TRBV5-6 | .
CASSQGTSGLSVVTQYF | TGCGCCAGCAGCCAAGGGACTAGCGGCCTCTCTGTCGTTACGCAGTATTTT | TRBJ2-3 | 17 | . | TRBV4-1 | TRBD2
CASTLDSLDVNTEAFF | TGTGCCAGCACCCTAGACAGTCTCGATGTGAACACTGAAGCTTTCTTT | TRBJ1-1 | 16 | few | TRBV6-1 | .
CASSLESGTGWFF | TGTGCCAGCAGTTTAGAATCTGGGACAGGGTGGTTCTTT | TRBJ1-1 | 13 | . | TRBV12-3/TRBV12-4 | TRBD1
CSVEGGSYGYTF | TGCAGCGTTGAAGGGGGCAGCTATGGCTACACCTTC | TRBJ1-2 | 12 | . | TRBV29-1 | .
CASFRGQGVTEQFF | TGTGCCAGTTTTAGAGGACAGGGGGTAACTGAGCAGTTCTTC | TRBJ2-1 | 14 | once | TRBV11-2 | TRBD1
CASSRTVNVHNEQFF | TGTGCCAGCAGCCGGACAGTAAACGTTCACAATGAGCAGTTCTTC | TRBJ2-1 | 15 | . | TRBV6-2/TRBV6-3 | .
CASSAREVLTEAFF | TGTGCCAGCAGTGCCCGTGAGGTTCTCACTGAAGCTTTCTTT | TRBJ1-1 | 14 | . | TRBV6-1 | .
CASSPGNGGYGYTF | TGTGCCAGTAGTCCCGGAAACGGGGGCTATGGCTACACCTTC | TRBJ1-2 | 14 | . | TRBV19 | .
CASSLEGRGSSYEQYF | TGTGCCAGCAGCTTAGAGGGGCGGGGGAGCTCCTACGAGCAGTACTTC | TRBJ2-7 | 16 | . | TRBV7-2 | TRBD2
CASSPLRDRATYEQYF | TGCGCCAGCAGCCCCCTCCGGGACAGGGCCACCTACGAGCAGTACTTC | TRBJ2-7 | 16 | few | TRBV4-1 | TRBD1
CAISESTGALGQPHHF | TGTGCCATCAGTGAGTCGACAGGGGCTCTCGGTCAGCCCCATCATTTT | TRBJ1-5 | 16 | . | TRBV10-3 | TRBD1
CASSLVLGTQYF | TGTGCCAGCAGCTTGGTCCTGGGGACCCAGTACTTC | TRBJ2-5 | 12 | . | TRBV5-8 | .
CASSRSVKGTEGSGANVLTF | TGTGCCAGCAGCCGAAGCGTAAAGGGGACAGAAGGCTCTGGGGCCAACGTCCTGACTTTC | TRBJ2-6 | 20 | . | TRBV3-1 | TRBD1